This entry describes one T cell receptor (beta chain). The antigen is not known. The length of the CDR3 is 12 residues. V was cut by 4 bases and J by 1 base, with 7 bases left in between. Germline V gene sequence: CDR1 SQVTM, CDR2 ANQGSEA. This entry belongs to a study of siplizumab effects on memory and regulatory T cells. Sequencing of each sample assayed roughly 10^5 TCR templates. TCRdb keeps only in-frame clones here, not all; method: immunoSEQ multiplex PCR. The sample has 7,000 to 8,500 clones; 65% to 70% are singletons. General study points: The mean Treg-derived percentage of mappable alloreactive CD4+ clones was roughly 69% with siplizumab compared with 25% to 30% in controls. Siplizumab significantly brought down the alloreactive sequences that trace back to unstimulated CD4+ memory cells. Proliferating siplizumab-cultured Tregs lacked confirmed suppressive function.

The sequencing input was effector memory CD8+ T cells sorted from blood. The subset denotes: unstimulated CD8+ effector memory T cells. The clonotype was recovered from a human donor in good health. This chain joins TRBV29-1 and TRBJ2-5, with D tentatively TRBD2 (5 bases). CDR3 sequence: CSVARGQETQYF. In nucleotides, the CDR3 is TGCAGCGTTGCCCGGGGCCAAGAGACCCAGTACTTC.